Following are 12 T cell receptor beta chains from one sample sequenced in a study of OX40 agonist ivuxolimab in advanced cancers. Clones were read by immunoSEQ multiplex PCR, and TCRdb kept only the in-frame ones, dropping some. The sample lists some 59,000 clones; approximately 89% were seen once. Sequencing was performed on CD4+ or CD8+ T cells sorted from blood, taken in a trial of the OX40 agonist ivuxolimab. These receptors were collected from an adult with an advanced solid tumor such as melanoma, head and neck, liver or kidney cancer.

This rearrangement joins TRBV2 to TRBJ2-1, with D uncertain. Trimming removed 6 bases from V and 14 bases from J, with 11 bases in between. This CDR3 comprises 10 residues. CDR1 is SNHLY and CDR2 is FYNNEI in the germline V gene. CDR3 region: CASRTGQEFF. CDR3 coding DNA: TGTGCCAGCAGAACCGGTCAGGAGTTCTTC.

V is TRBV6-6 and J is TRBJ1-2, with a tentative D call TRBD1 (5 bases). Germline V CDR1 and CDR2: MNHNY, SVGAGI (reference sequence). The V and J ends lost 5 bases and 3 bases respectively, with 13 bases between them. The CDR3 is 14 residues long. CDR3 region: CASSPSGGDYGYTF. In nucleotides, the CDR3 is TGTGCCAGCAGTCCCTCGGGGGGAGACTATGGCTACACCTTC.

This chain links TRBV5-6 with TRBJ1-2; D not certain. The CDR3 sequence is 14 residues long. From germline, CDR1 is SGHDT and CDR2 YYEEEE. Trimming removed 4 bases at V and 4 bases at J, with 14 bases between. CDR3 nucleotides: TGTGCCAGCAGCCCGAACATTCGCGGCTATGGCTACACCTTC. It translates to CASSPNIRGYGYTF.

The CDR3: CASSLTGAHVEAFF. For the CDR3, the DNA is TGCGCCAGCAGCTTAACCGGGGCCCATGTCGAAGCTTTCTTT. V usage is TRBV5-1 and J usage is TRBJ1-1; perhaps TRBD1 as D (5 bases). Per germline, CDR1 SGHRS and CDR2 YFSETQ. The CDR3 length is 14 residues. Trimming took 2 bases from V and 8 from J, leaving 16 bases between them.

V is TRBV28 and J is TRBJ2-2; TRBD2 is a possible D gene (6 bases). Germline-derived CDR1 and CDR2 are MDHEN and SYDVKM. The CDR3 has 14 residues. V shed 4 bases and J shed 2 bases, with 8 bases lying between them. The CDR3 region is CASSSGLNTGELFF. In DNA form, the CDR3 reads TGTGCCAGCAGTTCGGGACTTAACACCGGGGAGCTGTTTTTT.

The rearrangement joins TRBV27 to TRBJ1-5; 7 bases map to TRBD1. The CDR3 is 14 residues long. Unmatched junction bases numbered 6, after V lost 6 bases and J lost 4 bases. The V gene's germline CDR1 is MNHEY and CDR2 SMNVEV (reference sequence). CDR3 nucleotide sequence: TGTGCCAGCAGCGCCGGGACAGAGAATCAGCCCCAGCATTTT. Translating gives CASSAGTENQPQHF.

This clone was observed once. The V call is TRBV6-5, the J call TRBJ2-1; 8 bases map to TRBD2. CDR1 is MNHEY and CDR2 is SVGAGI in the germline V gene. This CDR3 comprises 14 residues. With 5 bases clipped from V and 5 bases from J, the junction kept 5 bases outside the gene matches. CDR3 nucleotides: TGTGCCAGCAGTGAGACTAGCGAGCACAATGAGCAGTTCTTC. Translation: CASSETSEHNEQFF.

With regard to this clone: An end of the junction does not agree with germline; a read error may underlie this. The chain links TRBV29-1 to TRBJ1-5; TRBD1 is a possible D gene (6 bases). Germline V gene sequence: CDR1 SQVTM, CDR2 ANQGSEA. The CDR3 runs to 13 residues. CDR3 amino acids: CSVEDGDNRPQHF. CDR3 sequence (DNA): TGCAGCGTTGAAGACGGGGACAATCGGCCCCAGCATTTT.

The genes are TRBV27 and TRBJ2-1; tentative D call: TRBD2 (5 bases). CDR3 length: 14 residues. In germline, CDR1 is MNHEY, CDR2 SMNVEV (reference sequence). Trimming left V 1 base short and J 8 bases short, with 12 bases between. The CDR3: CASSLFGEIYEQFF. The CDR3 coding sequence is TGTGCCAGCAGTTTATTCGGGGAGATCTATGAGCAGTTCTTC.

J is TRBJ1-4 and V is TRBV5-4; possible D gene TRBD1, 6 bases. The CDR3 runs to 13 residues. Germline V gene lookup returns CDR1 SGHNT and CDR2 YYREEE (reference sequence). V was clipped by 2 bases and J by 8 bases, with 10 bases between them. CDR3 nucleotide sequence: TGTGCCAGCAGCTTCGGAGGGGGAGAAAAACTGTTTTTT. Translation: CASSFGGGEKLFF.

In DNA form, the CDR3 reads TGTGCCAGCAGCTTGAGCACAGCCAGGGGCGAGCAGTACTTC. It yields the protein CASSLSTARGEQYF. V usage is TRBV7-9 and J usage is TRBJ2-7, with a tentative D call TRBD1 (6 bases). CDR1 is SEHNR and CDR2 is FQNEAQ in the germline V gene (reference sequence). The CDR3 is 14 amino acids. With 3 bases removed from V and 6 bases from J, the gap between germline ends came to 15 bases.

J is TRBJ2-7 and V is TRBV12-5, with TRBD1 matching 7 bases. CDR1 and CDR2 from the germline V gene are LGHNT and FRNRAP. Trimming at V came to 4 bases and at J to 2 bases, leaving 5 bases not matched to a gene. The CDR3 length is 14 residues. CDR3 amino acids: CASGSGTAPYEQYF. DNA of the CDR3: TGTGCTAGTGGTTCCGGGACAGCACCCTACGAGCAGTACTTC.